Below, 16 T cell receptor beta chains from the same sample are listed, as sequenced in a study of beta chain features in type 1 diabetes. Every bit of the isolated RNA underwent reverse transcription, so sequencing read expressed TCRB transcripts. The repertoire was sequenced with immunoSEQ multiplex PCR; TCRdb's copy has only in-frame clones and lacks some. The sample lists some 280,000 clones; approximately 14% were seen once. These TCRs' antigens remain unknown. Findings and limits, study-wide: TCRB CDR3s were moderately but significantly shorter in Type 1 diabetes patients in all four CD4+ subsets.

The sequencing input was naive CD4+ T cells from blood. The receptors come from a young man with type 1 diabetes.

V and J are TRBV19 and TRBJ2-5; D perhaps matches TRBD2 (5 bases). The CDR3 is 13 amino acids. With 6 bases removed from V and 0 bases from J, the gap between germline ends came to 8 bases. Germline V lookup: CDR1 LNHDA, CDR2 SQIVND (reference sequence). CDR3 bases: TGTGCCAGTAGGCAAGCGGACCAAGAGACCCAGTACTTC. Its translation is CASRQADQETQYF.

This clone was detected only a few times. The genes are TRBV15 and TRBJ2-7; 10 nucleotides match TRBD2. The trim removed 3 bases at V and 5 bases at J, leaving 4 bases unmatched. Germline V gives CDR1 LNHNV, CDR2 YYDKDF (reference sequence). This CDR3 has 14 residues. The CDR3 nucleotides read TGTGCCACCAGCAGTCTCGGGACTAGCGACGAGCAGTACTTC. As protein: CATSSLGTSDEQYF.

This sequence joins TRBV28 and TRBJ2-1, with D maybe TRBD1 (6 bases). V lost 6 bases to trimming and J lost 8 bases, with 11 bases between them. The CDR3 is made up of 12 amino acids. Per germline, CDR1 MDHEN and CDR2 SYDVKM. The DNA of the CDR3 is TGTGCCAGCAGCCGAAACAGGGATGAGCAGTTCTTC. As protein: CASSRNRDEQFF.

This clone was detected a few times. The chain has TRBV6-6 and TRBJ1-5, with a weak D call TRBD1 (5 bases). Germline V gene lookup returns CDR1 MNHNY and CDR2 SVGAGI (reference sequence). V lost 8 bases and J lost 1, with 12 bases in between. This CDR3 has 14 residues. In nucleotides, the CDR3 is TGTGCCAGCCGGGGGGGATTAAGCAATCAGCCCCAGCATTTT. Protein sequence: CASRGGLSNQPQHF.

This clone was seen a few times. The V call is TRBV2, the J call TRBJ2-7; 7 bases line up with TRBD1. Trimming cost V 7 bases and J 5 bases; bases outside gene matches: 8. Germline V gene sequence: CDR1 SNHLY, CDR2 FYNNEI. There are 13 residues in the CDR3. The CDR3 DNA follows: TGTGCCAGCAACCCCTTTGACAGGGACGAGCAGTACTTC. Residues: CASNPFDRDEQYF.

The chain carries TRBV30 and TRBJ2-7, with 11 positions matching TRBD2. The CDR3 sequence is 15 residues long. V shed 3 bases, J shed 0 bases, and the junction held 4 bases outside the gene matches. The V gene's germline CDR1 is GTSNPN and CDR2 SVGIG (reference sequence). The CDR3 region has the DNA TGTGCCTGGAGGGCTACTAGCGGGAGCTCCTACGAGCAGTACTTC. Its translation: CAWRATSGSSYEQYF.

The genes are TRBV2 and TRBJ2-5; D may be TRBD2 (6 bases). The V and J ends lost 5 bases and 1 base respectively, with 11 bases between them. Germline V lookup: CDR1 SNHLY, CDR2 FYNNEI. The CDR3 spans 14 residues. The CDR3 sequence: CASSLGLSQETQYF. The CDR3 nucleotides are TGTGCCAGCAGTCTCGGACTATCCCAAGAGACCCAGTACTTC.

The rearrangement uses TRBV28 and TRBJ1-1; a possible D gene is TRBD1 (6 bases). This CDR3 has 14 residues. V lost 6 bases to trimming and J lost 1 base, with 12 bases between them. The V gene's germline CDR1 is MDHEN and CDR2 SYDVKM. The CDR3 nucleotides read TGTGCCAGCAGCCCCCACAGGGCGAACACTGAAGCTTTCTTT. It yields the protein CASSPHRANTEAFF.

In this sample, this clone turned up a few times. The chain joins TRBV5-6 to TRBJ2-5, with 10 bases aligning to TRBD1. The CDR3 runs 15 residues. Trimming removed 1 base from V and 5 bases from J; junction bases left unmatched: 5. Germline V gene data show CDR1 as SGHDT and CDR2 as YYEEEE. CDR3 residues: CASSLKGTGVETQYF. For the CDR3, the DNA is TGTGCCAGCAGCTTGAAGGGGACAGGGGTTGAGACCCAGTACTTC.

This chain connects TRBV7-9 to TRBJ2-1, with 10 bases identical to TRBD1. The V gene's germline CDR1 is SEHNR and CDR2 FQNEAQ (reference sequence). The V gene end was trimmed by 2 bases and the J gene end by 1 base; junction bases not matched to a gene: 8. The CDR3 has 18 residues. This CDR3 is CASSLIKGGQGSYNEQFF. The DNA for the CDR3 is TGTGCCAGCAGCTTAATCAAGGGGGGACAGGGGTCCTACAATGAGCAGTTCTTC.

The CDR3 DNA reads TGTGCCAGCAGTTACCGGACAGGGTCTGGGGCCAACGTCCTGACTTTC. Residues: CASSYRTGSGANVLTF. This rearrangement joins TRBV6-6 to TRBJ2-6; 8 bases match TRBD1. Trimming cost V 2 bases and J 1 base; bases outside gene matches: 1. The CDR3 extends over 16 amino acids. From germline, CDR1 is MNHNY and CDR2 SVGAGI (reference sequence).

There are a few counts of this clone. The V call is TRBV18, the J call TRBJ2-2; D gene ambiguous. Germline assignment: CDR1 KGHSH and CDR2 LQKENI. The CDR3 sequence is 16 residues long. The V and J ends lost 0 bases and 6 bases respectively, with 14 bases between them. The CDR3 protein is CASSPPATRSAGELFF. The CDR3 DNA follows: TGTGCCAGCTCACCACCCGCTACCCGCAGCGCCGGGGAGCTGTTTTTT.

This clone was observed a handful of times. This rearrangement joins TRBV15 to TRBJ2-1, with TRBD2 matching over 7 bases. CDR1 and CDR2 from the germline V gene are LNHNV and YYDKDF (reference sequence). V lost 3 bases, J lost 7 bases, and 6 bases stayed unmatched. The CDR3 is 14 residues long. The CDR3 is CATSRPREGNEQFF. The CDR3 DNA sequence: TGTGCCACCAGCAGGCCAAGGGAGGGAAATGAGCAGTTCTTC.

This clone has just a few counts. The chain combines TRBV10-3 with TRBJ1-1; D is possibly TRBD1 (5 bases). In germline, CDR1 is ENHRY, CDR2 SYGVKD. V was shortened by 1 base and J by 2 bases, with 11 bases between the two germline ends. The CDR3 is 15 residues long. The CDR3 spells CAISELDRDNTEAFF. The CDR3, as DNA: TGTGCCATCAGTGAGTTAGACAGAGATAACACTGAAGCTTTCTTT.

The chain links TRBV7-9 to TRBJ2-7; a weak D match, TRBD1 (7 bases). The CDR3 loop spans 15 amino acids. CDR1 is SEHNR and CDR2 is FQNEAQ in the germline V gene (reference sequence). V was shortened by 4 bases and J by 4 bases, with 17 bases between the two germline ends. CDR3: CASSSLGGTVYEQYF. The DNA of the CDR3 is TGTGCCAGCAGCTCATTGGGCGGGACAGTATACGAGCAGTACTTC.

This clone showed up just a few times. The chain uses TRBV18 and TRBJ2-1, with no clear D. The V and J ends lost 6 bases and 1 base respectively, with 13 bases between them. CDR1 is KGHSH and CDR2 is LQKENI in the germline V gene. This CDR3 has 15 residues. The CDR3 protein is CASSVTERSYNEQFF. The DNA for the CDR3 is TGTGCCAGCTCCGTGACTGAGCGATCCTACAATGAGCAGTTCTTC. The whole variable domain, filled in from reference TRBV18 and TRBJ2-1, reads NAGVMQNPRHLVRRRGQEARLRCSPMKGHSHVYWYRQLPEEGLKFMVYLQKENIIDESGMPKERFSAEFPKEGPSILRIQQVVRGDSAAYFCASSVTERSYNEQFFGPGTRLTVL.